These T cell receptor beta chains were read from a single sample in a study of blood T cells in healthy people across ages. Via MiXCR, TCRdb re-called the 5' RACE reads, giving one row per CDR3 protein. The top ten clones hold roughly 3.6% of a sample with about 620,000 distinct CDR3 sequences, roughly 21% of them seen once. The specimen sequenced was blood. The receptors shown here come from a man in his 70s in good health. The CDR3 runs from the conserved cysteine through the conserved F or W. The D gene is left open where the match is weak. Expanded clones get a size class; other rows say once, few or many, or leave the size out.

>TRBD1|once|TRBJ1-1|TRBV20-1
CSATRDRGGRPEAFF
TGCAGTGCTACCCGGGACAGGGGCGGTCGGCCTGAAGCTTTCTTT
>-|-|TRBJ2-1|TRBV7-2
CASSSRLGSSYNEQFF
TGTGCCAGCAGTTCTAGGTTGGGAAGCTCCTACAATGAGCAGTTCTTC
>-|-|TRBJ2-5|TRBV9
CASSVAPGVQETQYF
TGTGCCAGCAGCGTAGCGCCGGGGGTCCAAGAGACCCAGTACTTC
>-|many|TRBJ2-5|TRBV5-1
CASTIEGGVIETQYF
TGCGCCAGCACGATCGAGGGGGGTGTAATTGAGACCCAGTACTTC
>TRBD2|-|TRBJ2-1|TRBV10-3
CAISRAGGGEQFF
TGTGCCATCAGTCGAGCGGGAGGGGGTGAGCAGTTCTTC
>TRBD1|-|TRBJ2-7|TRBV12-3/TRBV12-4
CASSLALRQGASEQYF
TGTGCCAGCAGTTTAGCGCTTCGACAGGGGGCAAGCGAGCAGTACTTC
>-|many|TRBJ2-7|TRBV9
CASSTGGEPWYEQYF
TGTGCCAGCAGCACCGGCGGGGAGCCGTGGTACGAGCAGTACTTC
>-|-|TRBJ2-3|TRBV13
CASSLEALANRGDTQYF
TGTGCCAGCAGCTTAGAGGCGCTAGCGAACCGCGGGGATACGCAGTATTTT
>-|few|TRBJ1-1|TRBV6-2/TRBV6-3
CASSDPGREAFF
TGTGCCAGCTCAGACCCCGGTCGTGAAGCTTTCTTT
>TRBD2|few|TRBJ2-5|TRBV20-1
CSAPLAADQETQYF
TGCAGTGCCCCTCTAGCGGCCGACCAAGAGACCCAGTACTTC
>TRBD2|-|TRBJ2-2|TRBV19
CATRPGGNTGELFF
TGTGCCACGAGGCCGGGGGGTAACACCGGGGAGCTGTTTTTT
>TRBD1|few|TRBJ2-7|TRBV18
CASSRGRDRGYEQYF
TGTGCCAGCTCACGAGGCAGGGACAGGGGCTACGAGCAGTACTTC
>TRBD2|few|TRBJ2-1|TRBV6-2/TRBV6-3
CASSYSGTSLFKEQFF
TGTGCCAGCAGTTACTCTGGGACTAGCCTGTTCAAAGAGCAGTTCTTC
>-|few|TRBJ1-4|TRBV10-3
CAISGQLATNEKLFF
TGTGCCATCAGTGGACAGCTTGCAACTAATGAAAAACTGTTTTTT
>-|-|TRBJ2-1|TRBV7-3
CASSSHSRRKNNEQFF
TGTGCCAGCAGCTCCCATTCTAGGCGGAAGAACAATGAGCAGTTCTTC
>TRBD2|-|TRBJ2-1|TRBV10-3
CAISEEGGRDNEQFF
TGTGCCATCAGTGAGGAGGGCGGGAGAGACAATGAGCAGTTCTTC
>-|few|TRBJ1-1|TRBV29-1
CSVVPGVNTEAFF
TGCAGCGTTGTCCCAGGGGTAAACACTGAAGCTTTCTTT
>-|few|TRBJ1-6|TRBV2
CASRPGTVNSPLHF
TGTGCCAGCAGGCCCGGGACTGTTAATTCACCCCTCCACTTT
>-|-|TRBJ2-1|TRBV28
CASSPPESEQFF
TGTGCCAGCAGCCCACCGGAGTCTGAGCAGTTCTTC
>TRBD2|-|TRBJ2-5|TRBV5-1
CASSLVLAGPQETQYF
TGCGCCAGCAGCTTGGTACTAGCGGGACCACAAGAGACCCAGTACTTC
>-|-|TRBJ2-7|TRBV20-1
CSARAGTNLYEQYF
TGCAGTGCTAGGGCCGGGACCAATCTCTACGAGCAGTACTTC
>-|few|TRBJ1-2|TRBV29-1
CSVRAIEGYTF
TGCAGCGTCAGGGCCATCGAAGGCTACACCTTC
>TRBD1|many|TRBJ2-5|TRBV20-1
CSARQGAHETQYF
TGCAGTGCTAGACAGGGGGCCCATGAGACCCAGTACTTC
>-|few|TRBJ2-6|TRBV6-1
CASSQRSSGANVLTF
TGTGCCAGCAGCCAACGGAGCTCTGGGGCCAACGTCCTGACTTTC
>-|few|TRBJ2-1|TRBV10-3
CAISERVREGNEQFF
TGTGCCATCAGCGAGCGGGTTCGAGAAGGCAATGAGCAGTTCTTC
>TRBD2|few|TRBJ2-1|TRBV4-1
CASAKGTGTSGRKQFF
TGCGCCAGCGCAAAGGGGACTGGGACTAGCGGGAGGAAGCAGTTCTTC
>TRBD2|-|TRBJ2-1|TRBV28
CASREAGGRDNEQFF
TGTGCCAGCAGAGAAGCGGGAGGGCGGGACAATGAGCAGTTCTTC
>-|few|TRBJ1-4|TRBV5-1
CASSLVPGTYNEKLFF
TGCGCCAGCAGCTTGGTTCCAGGGACCTATAATGAAAAACTGTTTTTT
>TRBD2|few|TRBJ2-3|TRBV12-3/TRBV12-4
CASRGTSGSYDTQYF
TGTGCCAGCAGAGGGACTAGCGGGAGTTACGATACGCAGTATTTT
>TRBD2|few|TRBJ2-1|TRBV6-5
CASSYGGLAPYNEQFF
TGTGCCAGCAGTTACGGAGGACTAGCCCCTTACAATGAGCAGTTCTTC
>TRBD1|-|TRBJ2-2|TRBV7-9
CASGTGGSNTGELFF
TGTGCCAGCGGGACAGGGGGCTCGAACACCGGGGAGCTGTTTTTT
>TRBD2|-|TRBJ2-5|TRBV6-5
CASSYGSGSGETQYF
TGTGCCAGCAGTTACGGGAGCGGGAGTGGGGAGACCCAGTACTTC
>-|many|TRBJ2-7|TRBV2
CASSEALGRGGEQYF
TGTGCCAGCAGTGAAGCGTTAGGTAGGGGGGGCGAGCAGTACTTC